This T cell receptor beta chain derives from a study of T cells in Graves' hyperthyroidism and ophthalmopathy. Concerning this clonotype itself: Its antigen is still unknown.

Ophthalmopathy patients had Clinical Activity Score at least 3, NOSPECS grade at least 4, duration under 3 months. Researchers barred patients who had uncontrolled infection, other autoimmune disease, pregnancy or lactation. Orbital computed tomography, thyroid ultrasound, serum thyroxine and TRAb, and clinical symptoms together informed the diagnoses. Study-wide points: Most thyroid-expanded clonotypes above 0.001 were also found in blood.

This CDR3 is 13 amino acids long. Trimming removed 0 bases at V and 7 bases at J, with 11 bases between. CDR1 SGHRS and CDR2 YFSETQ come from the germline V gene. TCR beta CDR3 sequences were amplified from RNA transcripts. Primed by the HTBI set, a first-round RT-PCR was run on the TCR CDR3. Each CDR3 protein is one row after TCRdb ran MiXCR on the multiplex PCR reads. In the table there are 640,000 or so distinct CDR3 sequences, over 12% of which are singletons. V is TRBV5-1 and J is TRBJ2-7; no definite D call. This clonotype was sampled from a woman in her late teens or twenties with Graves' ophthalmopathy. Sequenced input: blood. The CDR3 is CASSLGPVKEQYF. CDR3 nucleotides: TGCGCCAGCAGCTTGGGGCCGGTGAAGGAGCAGTACTTC.